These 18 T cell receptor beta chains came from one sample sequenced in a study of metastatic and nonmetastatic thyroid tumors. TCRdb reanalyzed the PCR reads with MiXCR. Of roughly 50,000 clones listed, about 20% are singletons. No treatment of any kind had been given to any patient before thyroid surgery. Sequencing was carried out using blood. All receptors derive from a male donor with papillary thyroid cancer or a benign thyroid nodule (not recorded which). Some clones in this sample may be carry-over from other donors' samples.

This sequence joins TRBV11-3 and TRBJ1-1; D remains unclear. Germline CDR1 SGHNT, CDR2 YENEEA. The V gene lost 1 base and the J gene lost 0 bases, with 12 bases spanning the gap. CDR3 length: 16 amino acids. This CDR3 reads CASSLGHRVVNTEAFF. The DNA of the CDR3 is TGTGCCAGCAGCTTAGGTCATAGAGTCGTGAACACTGAAGCTTTCTTT.

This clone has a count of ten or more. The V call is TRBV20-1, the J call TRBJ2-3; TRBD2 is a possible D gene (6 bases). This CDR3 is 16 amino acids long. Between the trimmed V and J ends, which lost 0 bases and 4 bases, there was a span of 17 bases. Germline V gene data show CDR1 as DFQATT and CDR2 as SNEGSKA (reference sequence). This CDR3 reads CSARDLRGGSPDTQYF. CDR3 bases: TGCAGTGCTAGAGATTTGCGGGGTGGCTCCCCAGATACGCAGTATTTT.

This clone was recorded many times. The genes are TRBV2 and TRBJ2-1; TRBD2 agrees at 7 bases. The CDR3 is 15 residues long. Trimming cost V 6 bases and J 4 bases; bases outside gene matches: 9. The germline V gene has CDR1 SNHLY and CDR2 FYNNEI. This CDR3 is CASSPNLAGYNEQFF. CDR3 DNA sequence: TGTGCCAGCAGCCCAAACTTAGCGGGTTACAATGAGCAGTTCTTC. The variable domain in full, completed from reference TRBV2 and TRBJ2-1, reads EPEVTQTPSHQVTQMGQEVILRCVPISNHLYFYWYRQILGQKVEFLVSFYNNEISEKSEIFDDQFSVERPDGSNFTLKIRSTKLEDSAMYFCASSPNLAGYNEQFFGPGTRLTVL.

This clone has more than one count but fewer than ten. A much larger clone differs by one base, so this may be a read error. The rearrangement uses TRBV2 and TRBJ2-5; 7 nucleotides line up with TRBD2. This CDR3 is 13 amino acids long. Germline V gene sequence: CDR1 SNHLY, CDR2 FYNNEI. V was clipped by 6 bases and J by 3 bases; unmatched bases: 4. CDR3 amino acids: CASRRGKKETQYF. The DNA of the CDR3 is TGTGCCAGCAGGCGGGGGAAGAAAGAGACCCAGTACTTC.

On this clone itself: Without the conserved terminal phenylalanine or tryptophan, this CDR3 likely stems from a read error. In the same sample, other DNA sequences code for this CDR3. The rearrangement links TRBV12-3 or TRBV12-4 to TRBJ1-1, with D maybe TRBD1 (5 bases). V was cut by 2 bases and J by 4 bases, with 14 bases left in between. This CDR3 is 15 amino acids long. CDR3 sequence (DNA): TGTGCCAGCAGTTTATATGGGGGGAGGAGCACTGAAGCTTTCTCG. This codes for CASSLYGGRSTEAFS.

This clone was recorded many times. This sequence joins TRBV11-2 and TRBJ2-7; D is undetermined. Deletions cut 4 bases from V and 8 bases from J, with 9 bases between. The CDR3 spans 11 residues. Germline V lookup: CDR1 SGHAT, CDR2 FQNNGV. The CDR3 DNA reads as TGTGCCAGCAGCTCCACTTACAAGCAGTACTTC. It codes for CASSSTYKQYF.

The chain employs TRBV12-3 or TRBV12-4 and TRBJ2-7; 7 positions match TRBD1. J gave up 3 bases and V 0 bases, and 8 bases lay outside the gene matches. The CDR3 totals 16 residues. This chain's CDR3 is CASSLAPRTGHYEQYF. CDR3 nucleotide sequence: TGTGCCAGCAGTTTAGCCCCACGGACAGGACACTACGAGCAGTACTTC.

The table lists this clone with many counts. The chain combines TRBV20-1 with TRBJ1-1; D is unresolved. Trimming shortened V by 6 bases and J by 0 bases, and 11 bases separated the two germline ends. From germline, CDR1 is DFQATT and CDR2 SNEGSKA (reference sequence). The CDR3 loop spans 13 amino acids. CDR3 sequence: CSASGNLNTEAFF. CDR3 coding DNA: TGCAGTGCCTCCGGCAACCTGAACACTGAAGCTTTCTTT.

CDR3 in amino acids: CASSYGPSGARSYEQYF. Here the CDR3 DNA reads TGTGCCAGCAGTTACGGTCCTTCAGGCGCAAGGTCCTACGAGCAGTACTTC. V usage is TRBV6-6 and J usage is TRBJ2-7; D is ambiguous. Trimming took 2 bases from V and 1 from J, leaving 18 bases between them. The CDR3 sequence is 17 residues long. Germline-derived CDR1 and CDR2 are MNHNY and SVGAGI (reference sequence).

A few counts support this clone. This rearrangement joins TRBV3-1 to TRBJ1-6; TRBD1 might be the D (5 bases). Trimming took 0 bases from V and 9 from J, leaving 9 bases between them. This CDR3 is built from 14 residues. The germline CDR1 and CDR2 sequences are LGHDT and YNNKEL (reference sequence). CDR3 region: CASSQESGTSPLHF. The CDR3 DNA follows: TGTGCCAGCAGCCAAGAATCCGGGACTTCACCCCTCCACTTT. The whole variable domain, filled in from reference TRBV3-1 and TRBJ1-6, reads DTAVSQTPKYLVTQMGNDKSIKCEQNLGHDTMYWYKQDSKKFLKIMFSYNNKELIINETVPNRFSPKSPDKAHLNLHINSLELGDSAVYFCASSQESGTSPLHFGNGTRLTVT.

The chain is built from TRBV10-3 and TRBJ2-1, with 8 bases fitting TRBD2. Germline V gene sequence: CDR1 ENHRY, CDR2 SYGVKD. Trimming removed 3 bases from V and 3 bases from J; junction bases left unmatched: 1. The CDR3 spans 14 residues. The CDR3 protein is CAISDSGNYNEQFF. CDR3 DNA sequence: TGTGCCATCAGTGATAGCGGGAACTACAATGAGCAGTTCTTC.

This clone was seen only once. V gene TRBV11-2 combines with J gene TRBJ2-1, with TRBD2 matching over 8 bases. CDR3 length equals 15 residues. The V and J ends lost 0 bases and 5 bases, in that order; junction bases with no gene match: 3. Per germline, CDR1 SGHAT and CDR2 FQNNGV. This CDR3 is CASSLDGGADNEQFF. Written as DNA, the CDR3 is TGTGCCAGCAGCTTAGACGGGGGGGCCGACAATGAGCAGTTCTTC.

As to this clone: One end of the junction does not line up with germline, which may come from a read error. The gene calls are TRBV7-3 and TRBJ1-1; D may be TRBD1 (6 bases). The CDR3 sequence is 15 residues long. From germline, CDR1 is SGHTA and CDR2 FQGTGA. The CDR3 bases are TGTGCCAGCAGCTTAGAGGGGGTCAGGGGCACTGAAGATTTATTT. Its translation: CASSLEGVRGTEDLF.

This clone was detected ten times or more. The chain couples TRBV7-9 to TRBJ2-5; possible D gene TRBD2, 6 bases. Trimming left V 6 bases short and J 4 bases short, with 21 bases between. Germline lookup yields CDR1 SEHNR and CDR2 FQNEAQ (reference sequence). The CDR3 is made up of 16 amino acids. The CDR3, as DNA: TGTGCCAGCAGTCTGGGCGGGACGGGCCAGGGAGAGACCCAGTACTTC. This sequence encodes CASSLGGTGQGETQYF.

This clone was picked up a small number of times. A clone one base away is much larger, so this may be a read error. CDR3 region: CASIPSGRKSGANVLTF. In DNA, the CDR3 is TGTGCCAGCATTCCTAGCGGGAGAAAATCTGGGGCCAACGTCCTGACTTTC. The chain uses TRBV6-1 and TRBJ2-6, with 10 bases identical to TRBD2. This CDR3 is 17 amino acids long. Germline trimming cut 7 bases from V and 1 base from J; bases unmatched to any gene: 7. Germline CDR1 and CDR2: MNHNS and SASEGT.

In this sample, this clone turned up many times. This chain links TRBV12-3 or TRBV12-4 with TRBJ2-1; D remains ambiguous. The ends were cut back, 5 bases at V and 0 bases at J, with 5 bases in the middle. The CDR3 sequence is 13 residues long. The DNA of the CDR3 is TGTGCCAGCAGTACGAGCTCCTACAATGAGCAGTTCTTC. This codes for CASSTSSYNEQFF.

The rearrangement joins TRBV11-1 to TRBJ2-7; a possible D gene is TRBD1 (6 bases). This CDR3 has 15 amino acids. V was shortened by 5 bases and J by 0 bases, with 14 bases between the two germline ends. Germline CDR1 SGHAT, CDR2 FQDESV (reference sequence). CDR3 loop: CASSLQGDYSYEQYF. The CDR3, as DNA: TGTGCCAGCAGCCTACAGGGTGACTACTCCTACGAGCAGTACTTC.

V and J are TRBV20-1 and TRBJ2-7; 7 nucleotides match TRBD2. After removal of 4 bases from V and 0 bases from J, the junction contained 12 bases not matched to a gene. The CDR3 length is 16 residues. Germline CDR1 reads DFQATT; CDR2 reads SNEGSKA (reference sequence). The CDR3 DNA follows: TGCAGTGCTACCACTAAACCTAGCGGAGGCTCCTACGAGCAGTACTTC. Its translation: CSATTKPSGGSYEQYF.